This T cell receptor beta chain comes out of a study of Ad26.COV2.S vaccination and SARS-CoV-2 variants. Using immunoSEQ multiplex PCR, the repertoire was profiled, and TCRdb retains in-frame clones only, with some absent. The top ten clones hold more than 7% of a sample with 380,000 or so clones, 83% of them seen once. Regarding treatment: about 20 received Ad26.COV2.S at low or high dose, single or two shots; roughly five received placebo; per-sample allocation not given. The investigators took samples on day 63 after the first vaccine or placebo injection. The ends were cut back, 3 bases at V and 6 bases at J, with 9 bases in the middle. The CDR3 sequence is 12 residues long. This clone has only one observation.

The sequencing here drew on peripheral blood, taken in a trial of Ad26.COV2.S vaccine versus placebo. The chain employs TRBV12-3 or TRBV12-4 and TRBJ2-7, with D maybe TRBD1 (6 bases). This TCR was recovered from a person aged 18-65 years who received the Ad26.COV2.S COVID-19 vaccine or a placebo. For the CDR3, the DNA is TGTGCCAGCAGTTTTGTCAGGGGCGAGCAGTACTTC. Translating gives CASSFVRGEQYF.